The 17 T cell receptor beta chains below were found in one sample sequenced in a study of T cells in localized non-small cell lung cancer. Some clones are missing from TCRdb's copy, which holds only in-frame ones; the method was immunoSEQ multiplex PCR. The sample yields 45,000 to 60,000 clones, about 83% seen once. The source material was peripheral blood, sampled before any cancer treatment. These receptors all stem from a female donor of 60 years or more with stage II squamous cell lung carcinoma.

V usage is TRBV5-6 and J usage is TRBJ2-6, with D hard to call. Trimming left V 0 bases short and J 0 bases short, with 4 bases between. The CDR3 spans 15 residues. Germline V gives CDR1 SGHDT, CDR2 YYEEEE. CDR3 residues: CASSLEGSGANVLTF. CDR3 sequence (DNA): TGTGCCAGCAGCTTGGAGGGCTCTGGGGCCAACGTCCTGACTTTC.

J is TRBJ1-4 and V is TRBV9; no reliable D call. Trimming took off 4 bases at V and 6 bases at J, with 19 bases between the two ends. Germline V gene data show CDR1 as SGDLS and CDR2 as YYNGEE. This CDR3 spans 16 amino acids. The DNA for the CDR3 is TGTGCCAGCAGCCCCGCCGGGCTCCCTCGGGATGAAAAACTGTTTTTT. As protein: CASSPAGLPRDEKLFF.

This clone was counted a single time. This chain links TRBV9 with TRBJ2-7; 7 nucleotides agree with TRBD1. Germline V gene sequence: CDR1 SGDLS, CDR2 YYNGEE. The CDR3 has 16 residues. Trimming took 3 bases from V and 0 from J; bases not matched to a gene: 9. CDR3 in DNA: TGTGCCAGCAGCGCTCGTCCCGGGACAGTCTCCTACGAGCAGTACTTC. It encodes CASSARPGTVSYEQYF.

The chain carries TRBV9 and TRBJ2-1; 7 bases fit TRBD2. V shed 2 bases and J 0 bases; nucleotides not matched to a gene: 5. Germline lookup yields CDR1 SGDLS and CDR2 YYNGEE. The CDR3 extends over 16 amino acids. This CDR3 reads CASSVERGSSYNEQFF. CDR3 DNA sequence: TGTGCCAGCAGCGTTGAGCGGGGAAGCTCCTACAATGAGCAGTTCTTC.

In DNA form, the CDR3 reads TGTGCCAGCAGCCCAGGCCTTAACACTGAAGCTTTCTTT. Translation: CASSPGLNTEAFF. V and J are TRBV14 and TRBJ1-1; D is undetermined. The V and J ends lost 4 bases and 2 bases respectively, with 8 bases between them. The germline V gene encodes CDR1 SGHDN and CDR2 FVKESK. The CDR3 extends over 13 amino acids.

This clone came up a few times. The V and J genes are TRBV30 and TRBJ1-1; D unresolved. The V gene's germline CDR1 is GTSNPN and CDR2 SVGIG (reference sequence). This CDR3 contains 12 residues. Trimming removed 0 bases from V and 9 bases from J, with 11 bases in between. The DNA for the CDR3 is TGTGCCTGGAGTGTAGGCGTAGGGCAAGCTTTCTTT. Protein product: CAWSVGVGQAFF.

The DNA of the CDR3 is TGTGCCAGCCTTATGGGGACAGGGACTCAAGAGACCCAGTACTTC. It encodes CASLMGTGTQETQYF. The chain links TRBV28 to TRBJ2-5; 9 nucleotides align to TRBD1. After removal of 8 bases from V and 2 bases from J, the junction contained 9 bases not matched to a gene. Germline CDR1 reads MDHEN; CDR2 reads SYDVKM. This CDR3 is built from 15 residues.

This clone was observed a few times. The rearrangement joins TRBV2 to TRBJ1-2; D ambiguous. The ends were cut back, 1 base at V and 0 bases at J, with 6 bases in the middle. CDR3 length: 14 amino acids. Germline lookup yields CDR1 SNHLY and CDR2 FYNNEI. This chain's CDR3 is CASSEGYTNYGYTF. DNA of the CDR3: TGTGCCAGCAGTGAAGGCTACACTAACTATGGCTACACCTTC.

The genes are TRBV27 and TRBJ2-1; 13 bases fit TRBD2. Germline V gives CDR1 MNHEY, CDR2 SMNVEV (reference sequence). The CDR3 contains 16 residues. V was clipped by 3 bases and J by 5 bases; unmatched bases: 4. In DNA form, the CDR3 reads TGTGCCAGCAGTTTCTGGACTAGCGGGGGCCACAATGAGCAGTTCTTC. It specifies CASSFWTSGGHNEQFF.

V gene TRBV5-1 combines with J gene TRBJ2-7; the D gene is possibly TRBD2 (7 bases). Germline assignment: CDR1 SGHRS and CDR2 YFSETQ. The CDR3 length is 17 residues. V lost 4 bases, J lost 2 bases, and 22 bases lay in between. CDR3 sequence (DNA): TGCGCCAGCAGCCGGTGCGTTGCCGGGGGGCCCACCTACGAGCAGTACTTC. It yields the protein CASSRCVAGGPTYEQYF.

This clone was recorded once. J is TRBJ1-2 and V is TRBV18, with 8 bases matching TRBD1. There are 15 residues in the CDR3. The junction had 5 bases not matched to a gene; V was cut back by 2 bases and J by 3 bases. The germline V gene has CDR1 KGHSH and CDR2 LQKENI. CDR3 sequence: CASSPSAGGDYGYTF. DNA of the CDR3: TGTGCCAGCTCACCATCGGCAGGGGGCGACTATGGCTACACCTTC.

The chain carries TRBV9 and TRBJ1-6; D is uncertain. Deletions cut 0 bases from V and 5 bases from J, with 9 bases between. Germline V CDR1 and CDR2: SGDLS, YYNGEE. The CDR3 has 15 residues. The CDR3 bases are TGTGCCAGCAGCGTAGGGGATATCAATAATTCACCCCTCCACTTT. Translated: CASSVGDINNSPLHF.

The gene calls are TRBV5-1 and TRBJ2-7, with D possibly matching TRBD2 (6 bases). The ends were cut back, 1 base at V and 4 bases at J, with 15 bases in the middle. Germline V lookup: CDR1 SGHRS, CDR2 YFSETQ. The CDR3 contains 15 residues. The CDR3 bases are TGCGCCAGCAGCTTGAACTGGGGTGGAGGGTACGAGCAGTACTTC. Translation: CASSLNWGGGYEQYF. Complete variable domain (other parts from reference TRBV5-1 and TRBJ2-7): KAGVTQTPRYLIKTRGQQVTLSCSPISGHRSVSWYQQTPGQGLQFLFEYFSETQRNKGNFPGRFSGRQFSNSRSEMNVSTLELGDSALYLCASSLNWGGGYEQYFGPGTRLTVT.

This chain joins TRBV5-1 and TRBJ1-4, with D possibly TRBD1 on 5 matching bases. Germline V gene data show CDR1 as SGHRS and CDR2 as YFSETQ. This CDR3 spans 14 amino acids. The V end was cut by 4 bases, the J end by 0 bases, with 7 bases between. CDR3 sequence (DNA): TGCGCCAGCAGCCCGGACACAACTAATGAAAAACTGTTTTTT. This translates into CASSPDTTNEKLFF.

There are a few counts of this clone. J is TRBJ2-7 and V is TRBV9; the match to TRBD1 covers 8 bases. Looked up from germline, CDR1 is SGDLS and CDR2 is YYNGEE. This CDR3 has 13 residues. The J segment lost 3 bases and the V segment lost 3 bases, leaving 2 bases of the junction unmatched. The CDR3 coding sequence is TGTGCCAGCAGCGGCGGACAGGGCTACGAGCAGTACTTC. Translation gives CASSGGQGYEQYF.

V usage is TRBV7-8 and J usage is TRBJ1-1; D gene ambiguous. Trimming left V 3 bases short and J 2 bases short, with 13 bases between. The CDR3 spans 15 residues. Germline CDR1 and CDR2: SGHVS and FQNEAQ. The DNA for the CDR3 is TGTGCCAGCAGCTTTCTACTGTTAGGCAACACTGAAGCTTTCTTT. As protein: CASSFLLLGNTEAFF. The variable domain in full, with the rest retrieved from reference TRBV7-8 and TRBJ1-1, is GAGVSQSPRYKVAKRGQDVALRCDPISGHVSLFWYQQALGQGPEFLTYFQNEAQLDKSGLPSDRFFAERPEGSVSTLKIQRTQQEDSAVYLCASSFLLLGNTEAFFGQGTRLTVV.

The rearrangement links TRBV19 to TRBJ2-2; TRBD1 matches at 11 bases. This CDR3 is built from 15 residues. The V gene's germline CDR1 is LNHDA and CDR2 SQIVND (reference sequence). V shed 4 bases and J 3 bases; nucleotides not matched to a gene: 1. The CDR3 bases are TGTGCCAGTAGTAAGGACAGGGGGCACACCGGGGAGCTGTTTTTT. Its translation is CASSKDRGHTGELFF.